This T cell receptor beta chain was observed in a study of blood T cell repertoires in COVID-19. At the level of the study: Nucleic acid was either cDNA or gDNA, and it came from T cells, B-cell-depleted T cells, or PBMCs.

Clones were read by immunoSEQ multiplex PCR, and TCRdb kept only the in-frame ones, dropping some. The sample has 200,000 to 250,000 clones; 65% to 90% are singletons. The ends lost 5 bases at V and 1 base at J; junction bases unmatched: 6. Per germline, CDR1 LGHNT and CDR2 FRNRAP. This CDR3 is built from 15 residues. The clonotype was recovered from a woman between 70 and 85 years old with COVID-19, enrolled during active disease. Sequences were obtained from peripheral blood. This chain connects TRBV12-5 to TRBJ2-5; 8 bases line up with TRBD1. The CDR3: CASGTDRGVQETQYF. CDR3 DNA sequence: TGTGCTAGTGGTACCGACAGGGGCGTCCAAGAGACCCAGTACTTC.